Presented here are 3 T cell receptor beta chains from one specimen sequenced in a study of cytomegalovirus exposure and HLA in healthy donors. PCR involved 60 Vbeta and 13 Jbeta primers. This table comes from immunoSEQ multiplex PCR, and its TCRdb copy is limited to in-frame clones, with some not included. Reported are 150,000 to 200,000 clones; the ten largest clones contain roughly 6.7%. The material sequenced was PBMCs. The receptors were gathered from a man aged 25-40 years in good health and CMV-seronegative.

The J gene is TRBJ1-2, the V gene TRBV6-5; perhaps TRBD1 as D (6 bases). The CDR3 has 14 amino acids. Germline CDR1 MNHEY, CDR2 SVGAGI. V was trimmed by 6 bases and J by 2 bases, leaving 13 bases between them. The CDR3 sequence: CASRPQGANYGYTF. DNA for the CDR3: TGTGCCAGCAGACCACAGGGCGCAAACTATGGCTACACCTTC.

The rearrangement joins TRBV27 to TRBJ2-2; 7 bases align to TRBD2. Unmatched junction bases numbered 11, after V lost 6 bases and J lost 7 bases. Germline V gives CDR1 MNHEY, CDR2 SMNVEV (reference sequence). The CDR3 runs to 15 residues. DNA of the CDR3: TGTGCCAGCAGCCCCATGGGAGGGGTTGTCGGGGAGCTGTTTTTT. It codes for CASSPMGGVVGELFF.

CDR3 in amino acids: CSIGGHTEAFF. The CDR3 nucleotides are TGCAGCATAGGGGGCCACACTGAAGCTTTCTTT. The chain carries TRBV29-1 and TRBJ1-1, with TRBD1 identical over 7 bases. CDR1 and CDR2 (germline): SQVTM, ANQGSEA. Trimming cost V 8 bases and J 3 bases; bases outside gene matches: 3. CDR3 length: 11 amino acids.